The 16 T cell receptor beta chains below all came from one sample that was sequenced in a study of blood T cell repertoires in COVID-19. Some clones are missing from TCRdb's copy, which holds only in-frame ones; the method was immunoSEQ multiplex PCR. The sample shows about 130,000 clones, approximately 85% of them seen only once. The sample was peripheral blood. The receptor source for this set is an elderly man with active or convalescent COVID-19.

The rearrangement joins TRBV6-6 to TRBJ2-2; D is possibly TRBD2 (6 bases). This CDR3 has 14 amino acids. Germline CDR1 and CDR2: MNHNY and SVGAGI (reference sequence). Trimming removed 0 bases from V and 7 bases from J, with 9 bases in between. This chain's CDR3 is CASSYSTEGGELFF. DNA of the CDR3: TGTGCCAGCAGTTACTCGACGGAGGGCGGGGAGCTGTTTTTT.

This chain uses TRBV6-2 or TRBV6-3 with TRBJ2-7; D call uncertain. Germline V gene data show CDR1 as MNHEY and CDR2 as SVGEGT. There are 16 residues in the CDR3. V lost 5 bases and J 0 bases, leaving 17 bases between the germline ends. The CDR3 region has the DNA TGTGCCAGCAGTCCCCCAGGCGCTACCCACTCCTACGAGCAGTACTTC. Translated, it gives CASSPPGATHSYEQYF.

The genes are TRBV7-7 and TRBJ2-5, with 8 bases that match TRBD1. CDR1 SSHAT and CDR2 FNYEAQ come from the germline V gene (reference sequence). With V trimmed by 6 bases and J by 4 bases, 10 bases remained unmatched. The CDR3 extends over 15 amino acids. The CDR3 region is CASSLTPGQGETQYF. For the CDR3, the DNA is TGTGCCAGCAGTCTAACCCCCGGACAGGGAGAGACCCAGTACTTC. Full variable domain (missing parts from reference TRBV7-7 and TRBJ2-5): GAGVSQSPRYKVTKRGQDVTLRCDPISSHATLYWYQQALGQGPEFLTYFNYEAQPDKSGLPSDRFSAERPEGSISTLTIQRTEQRDSAMYRCASSLTPGQGETQYFGPGTRLLVL.

CDR3 sequence reads: CASSIGQGGEQFF. The CDR3 DNA is TGCGCCAGCAGCATCGGACAGGGAGGTGAGCAGTTCTTC. The chain employs TRBV5-1 and TRBJ2-1; 8 positions agree with TRBD1. The CDR3 has 13 residues. CDR1 and CDR2 (germline): SGHRS, YFSETQ. After removal of 4 bases from V and 9 bases from J, the junction contained 6 bases not matched to a gene.

This rearrangement joins TRBV5-1 to TRBJ2-5, with D unclear. Deletions cut 4 bases from V and 5 bases from J, with 12 bases between. This CDR3 has 13 residues. Germline V gene data show CDR1 as SGHRS and CDR2 as YFSETQ. The CDR3 protein is CASSAETGETQYF. The DNA of the CDR3 is TGCGCCAGCAGCGCGGAAACTGGGGAGACCCAGTACTTC.

This chain uses TRBV12-3 or TRBV12-4 with TRBJ1-2; the D gene is possibly TRBD1 (5 bases). The length of the CDR3 is 11 residues. V was shortened by 7 bases and J by 4 bases, with 7 bases between the two germline ends. DNA of the CDR3: TGTGCCAGCATGGGGGGCTATGGCTACACCTTC. Its translation: CASMGGYGYTF.

V usage is TRBV6-2 or TRBV6-3 and J usage is TRBJ2-3, with 8 bases matching TRBD2. Per the germline V gene, CDR1 is MNHEY and CDR2 is SVGEGT. V was pared by 4 bases and J by 0 bases, with 3 bases of the junction left unmatched. The CDR3 loop spans 15 amino acids. The CDR3: CASSSGGGSTDTQYF. DNA for the CDR3: TGTGCCAGCAGTTCGGGGGGGGGTAGCACAGATACGCAGTATTTT.

CDR3 sequence reads: CASSPTEYYSGNTIYF. The CDR3 DNA follows: TGTGCCAGCAGCCCGACAGAATACTACTCTGGAAACACCATATATTTT. The genes are TRBV7-9 and TRBJ1-3, with D perhaps matching TRBD1 (5 bases). From germline, CDR1 is SEHNR and CDR2 FQNEAQ (reference sequence). Trimming removed 5 bases at V and 0 bases at J, with 14 bases between. This CDR3 has 16 amino acids.

This sequence joins TRBV19 and TRBJ2-7; 12 bases align to TRBD1. The CDR3 has 15 residues. V shed 4 bases and J 4 bases; nucleotides not matched to a gene: 5. Germline values: CDR1 LNHDA, CDR2 SQIVND (reference sequence). Written as DNA, the CDR3 is TGTGCCAGTAGTAGTCGGGACAGGGGGCTATACGAGCAGTACTTC. It specifies CASSSRDRGLYEQYF.

This clone was seen at least ten times. The V gene is TRBV29-1, the J gene TRBJ1-2, with 7 bases fitting TRBD1. Germline V gene sequence: CDR1 SQVTM, CDR2 ANQGSEA. The V segment lost 7 bases and the J segment 0 bases; nucleotides outside the gene matches: 8. There are 14 residues in the CDR3. The CDR3 spells CSAGGQQTNYGYTF. The CDR3 DNA follows: TGCAGCGCCGGGGGACAGCAAACTAACTATGGCTACACCTTC.

The chain joins TRBV7-9 to TRBJ2-5; 9 bases map to TRBD2. Germline V CDR1 and CDR2: SEHNR, FQNEAQ (reference sequence). This CDR3 contains 16 residues. Unmatched junction bases numbered 4, after V lost 1 base and J lost 1 base. This CDR3 reads CASSLVRGGRQETQYF. DNA for the CDR3: TGTGCCAGCAGCTTAGTGCGGGGGGGCCGCCAAGAGACCCAGTACTTC.

This chain connects TRBV6-6 to TRBJ1-5; possibly TRBD1 for D (5 bases). This CDR3 contains 16 residues. Deletions cut 7 bases from V and 5 bases from J, with 21 bases between. Germline V lookup: CDR1 MNHNY, CDR2 SVGAGI (reference sequence). CDR3 in amino acids: CASIPGWGREDQPQHF. Here the CDR3 DNA reads TGTGCCAGCATCCCTGGCTGGGGGAGGGAAGATCAGCCCCAGCATTTT.

V is TRBV18 and J is TRBJ2-1, with 14 bases matching TRBD2. The CDR3 spans 18 residues. Germline V lookup: CDR1 KGHSH, CDR2 LQKENI. The J segment lost 7 bases and the V segment lost 1 base, leaving 9 bases of the junction unmatched. CDR3 bases: TGTGCCAGCTCACCACGACCGAGGACTAGCGGGAGGAGAAATGAGCAGTTCTTC. The encoded protein is CASSPRPRTSGRRNEQFF.

J is TRBJ2-7 and V is TRBV19, with TRBD1 identical over 9 bases. Germline V CDR1 and CDR2: LNHDA, SQIVND (reference sequence). V gave up 0 bases and J gave up 5 bases; unmatched junction bases: 11. There are 17 residues in the CDR3. In nucleotides, the CDR3 is TGTGCCAGTAGTATAGATGGCCCCGGGACAGGGACCCACGAGCAGTACTTC. Translating it yields CASSIDGPGTGTHEQYF.

The chain recombines TRBV27 with TRBJ2-7, with TRBD1 matching 8 bases. Germline CDR1 MNHEY, CDR2 SMNVEV (reference sequence). J was trimmed by 8 bases and V by 3 bases; bases with no gene match: 9. The CDR3 runs to 14 residues. CDR3 in amino acids: CASSFSDRGSQQYF. CDR3 coding DNA: TGTGCCAGCAGTTTTTCCGACAGGGGAAGTCAGCAGTACTTC.

V and J are TRBV4-1 and TRBJ1-3; D not certain. The germline gives CDR1 MGHRA, CDR2 YSYEKL. The germline V and J ends were trimmed by 4 bases and 1 base, with 11 bases remaining between them. The CDR3 spans 15 residues. The CDR3 DNA is TGCGCCAGCAGCCCTCGGACTCCTTCTGGAAACACCATATATTTT. Residues: CASSPRTPSGNTIYF.